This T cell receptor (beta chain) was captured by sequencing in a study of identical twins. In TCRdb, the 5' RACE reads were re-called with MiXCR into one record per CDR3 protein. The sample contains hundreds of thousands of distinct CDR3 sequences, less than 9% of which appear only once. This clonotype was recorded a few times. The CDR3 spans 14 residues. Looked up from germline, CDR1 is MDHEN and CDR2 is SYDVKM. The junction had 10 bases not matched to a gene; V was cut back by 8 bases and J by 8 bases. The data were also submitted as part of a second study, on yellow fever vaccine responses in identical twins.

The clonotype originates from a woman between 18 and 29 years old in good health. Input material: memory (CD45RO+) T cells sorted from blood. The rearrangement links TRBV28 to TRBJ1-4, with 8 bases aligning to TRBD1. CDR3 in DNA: TGTGCCAGCGGACTAACAGGGGGGCAGGAAAAACTGTTTTTT. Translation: CASGLTGGQEKLFF.